Each of the 13 T cell receptor beta chains below was sequenced from the same sample in a study of naive and memory T cell subsets. An equimolar mix of two oligonucleotides served as the beta constant-region primer for TRBC1 and TRBC2. Four rounds of PCR amplified the ligated cDNA using nested alpha and beta constant-region primers plus SP2. MiXCR, applied by TCRdb to the UMI-ligation and nested PCR reads, yields one record per CDR3 protein. Among 20,000 to 25,000 distinct CDR3 sequences listed, approximately 10% were seen once. The sequencing sample was made of central memory CD8+ T cells from blood. The receptors shown here come from a human donor in good health.

This clonotype has a handful of counts. V usage is TRBV27 and J usage is TRBJ2-7; D perhaps matches TRBD1 (6 bases). CDR1 MNHEY and CDR2 SMNVEV come from the germline V gene (reference sequence). This CDR3 comprises 13 residues. Trimming took 3 bases from V and 2 from J, leaving 8 bases between them. The CDR3 region is CASSFAGAYEQYF. CDR3 DNA: TGTGCCAGCAGTTTTGCAGGGGCCTACGAGCAGTACTTC.

This chain uses TRBV6-5 with TRBJ2-1, with TRBD2 matching over 12 bases. Looked up from germline, CDR1 is MNHEY and CDR2 is SVGAGI. This CDR3 is 18 amino acids long. Trimming took 6 bases from V and 6 from J; bases not matched to a gene: 15. CDR3 loop: CASSLTPTSGSSRNEQFF. Here the CDR3 DNA reads TGTGCCAGCAGCTTAACCCCGACTAGCGGGAGCTCGCGCAATGAGCAGTTCTTC.

This clonotype has at least ten counts. The chain recombines TRBV5-1 with TRBJ2-5; no reliable D call. Between the trimmed V and J ends, which lost 0 bases and 1 base, there was a span of 7 bases. This CDR3 has 14 residues. The V gene's germline CDR1 is SGHRS and CDR2 YFSETQ. In DNA form, the CDR3 reads TGCGCCAGCAGCTTGGAATACAGCCAAGAGACCCAGTACTTC. Encoded protein: CASSLEYSQETQYF.

The table lists this clonotype with a few counts. The chain uses TRBV6-2 or TRBV6-3 and TRBJ2-1, with 9 bases lining up with TRBD2. Trimming took 7 bases from V and 10 from J; bases not matched to a gene: 8. Germline CDR1 MNHEY, CDR2 SVGEGT. The length of the CDR3 is 13 residues. DNA of the CDR3: TGTGCCAGCACCCTAGCGGGGATACGAGAGCAGTTCTTC. Its protein product is CASTLAGIREQFF.

At least ten counts were recorded for this clonotype. V gene TRBV14 combines with J gene TRBJ2-1, with 8 bases identical to TRBD2. Germline CDR1 reads SGHDN; CDR2 reads FVKESK. The CDR3 has 15 residues. Trimming removed 4 bases from V and 6 bases from J; junction bases left unmatched: 8. CDR3 amino acids: CASSLGGLVPNEQFF. Here the CDR3 DNA reads TGTGCCAGCAGCCTGGGGGGACTAGTCCCCAATGAGCAGTTCTTC.

This clonotype has ten or more counts. This chain uses TRBV6-2 or TRBV6-3 with TRBJ2-3, with a weak D call TRBD1 (5 bases). The CDR3 spans 15 residues. CDR1 MNHEY and CDR2 SVGEGT come from the germline V gene. V shed 3 bases and J shed 2 bases, with 12 bases lying between them. The CDR3 sequence: CASSYRLGATDTQYF. CDR3 nucleotides: TGTGCCAGCAGTTATCGATTAGGGGCCACAGATACGCAGTATTTT.

In this sample, this clonotype turned up a few times. The chain links TRBV20-1 to TRBJ2-2; 9 bases align to TRBD1. From germline, CDR1 is DFQATT and CDR2 SNEGSKA (reference sequence). The junction had 2 bases not matched to a gene; V was cut back by 0 bases and J by 0 bases. The CDR3 loop spans 16 amino acids. CDR3 nucleotide sequence: TGCAGTGCTAGAGACCGGGACAGGGCGAACACCGGGGAGCTGTTTTTT. Translating gives CSARDRDRANTGELFF.

The chain uses TRBV24-1 and TRBJ2-7; TRBD2 matches 8 bases. The CDR3 consists of 16 residues. V was pared by 2 bases and J by 7 bases, with 12 bases of the junction left unmatched. Germline lookup yields CDR1 KGHDR and CDR2 SFDVKD. The CDR3, as DNA: TGTGCCACCAGTGATTGTGGTCTAGCGGGTGCTAGGGAGCAGTACTTC. As protein: CATSDCGLAGAREQYF.

This clonotype was counted at least ten times. V usage is TRBV7-9 and J usage is TRBJ2-5; possibly TRBD2 for D (6 bases). The CDR3 has 16 residues. Germline V gene lookup returns CDR1 SEHNR and CDR2 FQNEAQ (reference sequence). V lost 1 base and J 4 bases, leaving 16 bases between the germline ends. CDR3 sequence: CASSLGEGGLRETQYF. CDR3 DNA: TGTGCCAGCAGCTTAGGGGAAGGAGGGCTCAGAGAGACCCAGTACTTC.

This clonotype was recorded a few times. This chain uses TRBV4-3 with TRBJ2-1; a possible D gene is TRBD2 (6 bases). This CDR3 spans 15 amino acids. V lost 1 base, J lost 8 bases, and 15 bases lay in between. The V gene's germline CDR1 is LGHNA and CDR2 YSLEER. This CDR3 is CASSQGRGGADEQFF. CDR3 DNA sequence: TGCGCCAGCAGCCAAGGGCGCGGCGGGGCCGATGAGCAGTTCTTC.

Many counts were recorded for this clonotype. The chain uses TRBV12-3 or TRBV12-4 and TRBJ1-1, with D possibly TRBD1 on 5 matching bases. This CDR3 is built from 14 residues. With 6 bases removed from V and 0 bases from J, the gap between germline ends came to 11 bases. The CDR3 DNA reads as TGTGCCAGCAGCGTATCCAGGGTGAACACTGAAGCTTTCTTT. Translated: CASSVSRVNTEAFF.

In nucleotides, the CDR3 is TGTGCCAGCAGTCCAACCGACCTGGCTAGCAAGTCCTACAATGAGCAGTTCTTC. This sequence encodes CASSPTDLASKSYNEQFF. The J gene is TRBJ2-1, the V gene TRBV28, with TRBD2 as a possible D gene (5 bases). V was clipped by 5 bases and J by 1 base, with 21 bases between them. Germline CDR1 MDHEN, CDR2 SYDVKM. This CDR3 spans 18 amino acids.

The table lists this clonotype with a few counts. The chain links TRBV27 to TRBJ2-1; D not certain. With 1 base removed from V and 8 bases from J, the gap between germline ends came to 6 bases. Germline assignment: CDR1 MNHEY and CDR2 SMNVEV (reference sequence). This CDR3 is 12 amino acids long. Here the CDR3 DNA reads TGTGCCAGCAGTTTATATGGGGATGAGCAGTTCTTC. Amino acids: CASSLYGDEQFF.